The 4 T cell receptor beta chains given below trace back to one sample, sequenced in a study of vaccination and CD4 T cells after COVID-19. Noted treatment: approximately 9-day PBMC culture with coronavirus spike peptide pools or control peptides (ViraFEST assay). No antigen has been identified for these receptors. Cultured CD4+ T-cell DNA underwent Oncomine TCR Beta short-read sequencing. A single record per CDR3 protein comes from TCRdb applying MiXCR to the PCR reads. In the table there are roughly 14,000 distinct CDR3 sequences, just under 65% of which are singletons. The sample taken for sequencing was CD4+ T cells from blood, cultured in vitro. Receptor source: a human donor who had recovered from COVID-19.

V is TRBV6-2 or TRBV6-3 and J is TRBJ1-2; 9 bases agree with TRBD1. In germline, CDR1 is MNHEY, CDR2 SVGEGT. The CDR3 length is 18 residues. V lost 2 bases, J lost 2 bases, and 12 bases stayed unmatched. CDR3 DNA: TGTGCCAGCAGTTACCCGAGGACAGGGGCCACGACGAACTATGGCTACACCTTC. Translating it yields CASSYPRTGATTNYGYTF.

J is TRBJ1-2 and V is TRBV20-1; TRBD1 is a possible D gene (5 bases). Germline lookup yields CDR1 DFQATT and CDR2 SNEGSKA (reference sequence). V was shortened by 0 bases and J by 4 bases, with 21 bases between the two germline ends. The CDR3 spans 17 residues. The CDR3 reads CSAREASAQRGGYGYTF. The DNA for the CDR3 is TGCAGTGCTAGAGAAGCGTCCGCACAGAGGGGCGGCTATGGCTACACCTTC.

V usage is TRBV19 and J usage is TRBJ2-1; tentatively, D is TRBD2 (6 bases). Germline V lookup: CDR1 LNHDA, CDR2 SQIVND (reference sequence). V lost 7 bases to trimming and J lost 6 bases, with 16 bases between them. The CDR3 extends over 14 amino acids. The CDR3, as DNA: TGTGCCAGTAACTCGCGGGAAATAGGCAATGAGCAGTTCTTC. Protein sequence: CASNSREIGNEQFF.

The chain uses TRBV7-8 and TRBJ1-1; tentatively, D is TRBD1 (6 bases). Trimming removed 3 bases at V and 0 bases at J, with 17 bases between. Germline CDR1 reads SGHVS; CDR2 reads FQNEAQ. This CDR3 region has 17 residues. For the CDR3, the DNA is TGTGCCAGCAGCTTCCGTCGACTACAGGGCATGAACACTGAAGCTTTCTTT. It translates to CASSFRRLQGMNTEAFF.